Listed below are T cell receptor beta chains from one sample, sequenced in a study of early T cells in non-severe SARS-CoV-2 infection. MiXCR was run by TCRdb on the 5' RACE reads, yielding one entry per CDR3 protein. The sample carries about 110,000 distinct CDR3 sequences, about 12% recorded once. Here the sequenced sample was whole blood, taken at baseline. The receptors were sampled from an adult who was a healthcare worker with PCR-confirmed SARS-CoV-2 infection or an uninfected control (not recorded which). Each CDR3 is given with its conserved first and last residue. A D gene is named only where the DNA matches it firmly. Clone size, where shown, is once, few, many, or a class for clones that have expanded.

J: TRBJ2-7
size: few
V: TRBV12-3/TRBV12-4
D: TRBD1
CDR3: CASSYRQGLNEQYF
DNA: TGTGCCAGCAGCTATCGACAGGGTCTGAACGAGCAGTACTTC

J: TRBJ1-5
size: many
V: TRBV27
D: -
CDR3: CASTRDSTNQPQHF
DNA: TGTGCCAGCACCCGCGACAGTACTAATCAGCCCCAGCATTTT

J: TRBJ2-1
size: few
V: TRBV7-8
D: -
CDR3: CASSPFLIGAYNEQFF
DNA: TGTGCCAGCAGCCCCTTCCTCATCGGGGCCTACAATGAGCAGTTCTTC

J: TRBJ2-7
size: -
V: TRBV7-9
D: -
CDR3: CASSLTGTDYEQYF
DNA: TGTGCCAGCAGTCTTACCGGGACTGACTACGAGCAGTACTTC

J: TRBJ2-7
size: -
V: TRBV29-1
D: -
CDR3: CSVAGPSYEQYF
DNA: TGCAGCGTAGCCGGGCCTTCCTACGAGCAGTACTTC

J: TRBJ2-7
size: -
V: TRBV2
D: TRBD1
CDR3: CASSEETGGSYEQYF
DNA: TGTGCCAGCAGTGAAGAGACAGGGGGGTCCTACGAGCAGTACTTC

J: TRBJ1-1
size: -
V: TRBV3-1
D: TRBD1
CDR3: CASSQEGPGGITEAFF
DNA: TGTGCCAGCAGCCAAGAAGGCCCAGGGGGTATCACTGAAGCTTTCTTT

J: TRBJ1-1
size: few
V: TRBV28
D: TRBD1
CDR3: CASRAPGQGNTEAFF
DNA: TGTGCCAGCAGGGCCCCAGGACAGGGGAACACTGAAGCTTTCTTT

J: TRBJ2-2
size: -
V: TRBV6-6
D: -
CDR3: CASSYDPGRTGELFF
DNA: TGTGCCAGCAGTTACGACCCAGGGCGCACCGGGGAGCTGTTTTTT

J: TRBJ2-3
size: -
V: TRBV7-9
D: TRBD1
CDR3: CASSSGRGQTDTQYF
DNA: TGTGCCAGCAGCTCCGGCAGGGGGCAGACAGATACGCAGTATTTT

J: TRBJ2-7
size: -
V: TRBV27
D: -
CDR3: CASSSYGGGSEYF
DNA: TGTGCCAGCAGTTCCTATGGGGGGGGCTCGGAGTACTTC

J: TRBJ1-1
size: few
V: TRBV4-2
D: -
CDR3: CASSPLLAGTNTEAFF
DNA: TGTGCCAGCAGCCCCCTTTTGGCAGGTACTAACACTGAAGCTTTCTTT

J: TRBJ1-1
size: many
V: TRBV5-6
D: TRBD1
CDR3: CASSRGQGRVVNTEAFF
DNA: TGTGCCAGCAGCCGCGGACAGGGTAGGGTTGTGAACACTGAAGCTTTCTTT

J: TRBJ1-1
size: many
V: TRBV7-3
D: -
CDR3: CASSITPNTEAFF
DNA: TGTGCCAGCAGCATCACACCGAACACTGAAGCTTTCTTT

J: TRBJ2-1
size: few
V: TRBV4-1
D: -
CDR3: CASSPRLGRDEQFF
DNA: TGCGCCAGCAGCCCTCGACTAGGCCGGGATGAGCAGTTCTTC

J: TRBJ2-3
size: many
V: TRBV20-1
D: TRBD1
CDR3: CSAFPPPGQVTSTDTQYF
DNA: TGCAGTGCTTTTCCCCCCCCGGGACAGGTTACGAGCACAGATACGCAGTATTTT

J: TRBJ1-2
size: -
V: TRBV5-1
D: -
CDR3: CASSLGAGPYGYTF
DNA: TGCGCCAGCAGCTTGGGGGCGGGCCCCTATGGCTACACCTTC

J: TRBJ2-1
size: few
V: TRBV3-1
D: -
CDR3: CASSQDPGTKGPNEQFF
DNA: TGTGCCAGCAGCCAAGACCCCGGGACAAAAGGGCCAAATGAGCAGTTCTTC

J: TRBJ1-1
size: many
V: TRBV7-6
D: TRBD1
CDR3: CASSLGQGTLSEAFF
DNA: TGTGCCAGCAGCTTAGGACAGGGGACCTTATCTGAAGCTTTCTTT

J: TRBJ1-4
size: -
V: TRBV14
D: -
CDR3: CASSLNREKLFF
DNA: TGTGCCAGCAGCTTAAACAGAGAAAAACTGTTTTTT

J: TRBJ1-5
size: -
V: TRBV28
D: TRBD1
CDR3: CASSSTGTAQPQHF
DNA: TGTGCCAGCAGTTCGACAGGGACAGCTCAGCCCCAGCATTTT

J: TRBJ2-3
size: -
V: TRBV4-1
D: TRBD1
CDR3: CASSRGQGRGTDTQYF
DNA: TGCGCCAGCAGCCGGGGACAGGGAAGGGGAACAGATACGCAGTATTTT

J: TRBJ2-7
size: many
V: TRBV20-1
D: -
CDR3: CSVQSSYEQYF
DNA: TGCAGTGTTCAATCCAGCTACGAGCAGTACTTC

J: TRBJ1-1
size: many
V: TRBV6-5
D: -
CDR3: CASSYSLNTEAFF
DNA: TGTGCCAGCAGTTACTCGTTGAACACTGAAGCTTTCTTT

J: TRBJ1-4
size: few
V: TRBV6-1
D: -
CDR3: CASSEAQKGTTNEKLFF
DNA: TGTGCCAGCAGTGAAGCTCAGAAGGGTACAACTAATGAAAAACTGTTTTTT

J: TRBJ2-7
size: many
V: TRBV10-2
D: -
CDR3: CAISDGSYEQYF
DNA: TGCGCCATCTCTGACGGATCCTACGAGCAGTACTTC

J: TRBJ1-1
size: -
V: TRBV16
D: TRBD1
CDR3: CASSRYPGGNTEAFF
DNA: TGTGCCAGCAGCCGATATCCAGGGGGCAACACTGAAGCTTTCTTT

J: TRBJ1-2
size: -
V: TRBV5-1
D: TRBD1
CDR3: CASSWTGEEANYGYTF
DNA: TGCGCCAGCAGCTGGACAGGGGAGGAAGCTAACTATGGCTACACCTTC

J: TRBJ2-2
size: many
V: TRBV6-2/TRBV6-3
D: -
CDR3: CASSESGAHTGELFF
DNA: TGTGCCAGCAGTGAGTCAGGGGCCCACACCGGGGAGCTGTTTTTT

J: TRBJ2-3
size: few
V: TRBV29-1
D: -
CDR3: CSAPLMGRTDTQYF
DNA: TGCAGCGCCCCATTGATGGGCCGCACAGATACGCAGTATTTT

J: TRBJ1-2
size: once
V: TRBV12-3/TRBV12-4
D: TRBD1
CDR3: CASSLRQGALSVHGYTF
DNA: TGTGCCAGCAGTTTGCGGCAGGGGGCGCTTTCTGTGCATGGCTACACCTTC

J: TRBJ2-1
size: few
V: TRBV28
D: TRBD2
CDR3: CASTPSGGHEQFF
DNA: TGTGCCAGCACCCCTAGCGGGGGCCATGAGCAGTTCTTC

J: TRBJ2-4
size: few
V: TRBV7-6
D: -
CDR3: CASSLGPGTGNRNIQYF
DNA: TGTGCCAGCAGCTTAGGCCCGGGGACGGGGAATAGGAACATTCAGTACTTC

J: TRBJ2-3
size: -
V: TRBV14
D: -
CDR3: CASSPYGPDTQYF
DNA: TGTGCCAGCAGCCCCTATGGACCAGATACGCAGTATTTT

J: TRBJ1-4
size: few
V: TRBV15
D: -
CDR3: CATSRIGTATNEKLFF
DNA: TGTGCCACCTCGCGGATAGGCACTGCAACTAATGAAAAACTGTTTTTT

J: TRBJ1-1
size: few
V: TRBV27
D: -
CDR3: CASSLSSRNTEAFF
DNA: TGTGCCAGCAGTTTATCTAGCCGGAACACTGAAGCTTTCTTT

J: TRBJ2-1
size: few
V: TRBV20-1
D: TRBD2
CDR3: CSARGRVSGRIGNEQFF
DNA: TGCAGTGCTAGAGGACGAGTTAGCGGGAGGATCGGGAATGAGCAGTTCTTC

J: TRBJ2-2
size: -
V: TRBV29-1
D: -
CDR3: CSVEGGIQTGELFF
DNA: TGCAGCGTTGAAGGTGGGATCCAAACCGGGGAGCTGTTTTTT

J: TRBJ1-2
size: few
V: TRBV11-2
D: TRBD1
CDR3: CASSLTGQGDYGYTF
DNA: TGTGCCAGCAGCTTAACCGGACAGGGGGACTATGGCTACACCTTC

J: TRBJ1-5
size: few
V: TRBV4-1
D: TRBD1
CDR3: CASSQADRDYQPQHF
DNA: TGCGCCAGCAGCCAGGCGGACAGGGACTATCAGCCCCAGCATTTT

J: TRBJ2-3
size: few
V: TRBV5-1
D: TRBD2
CDR3: CASSLVGRGTDTQYF
DNA: TGCGCCAGCAGCTTGGTCGGGAGGGGCACAGATACGCAGTATTTT

J: TRBJ1-5
size: few
V: TRBV12-3/TRBV12-4
D: -
CDR3: CASMRSTPPASNQPQHF
DNA: TGTGCCAGCATGCGGTCAACCCCACCAGCTAGCAATCAGCCCCAGCATTTT

J: TRBJ2-3
size: -
V: TRBV5-1
D: TRBD2
CDR3: CASSVGLAGGVPATQYF
DNA: TGCGCCAGCAGCGTCGGACTAGCGGGAGGGGTCCCCGCTACGCAGTATTTT

J: TRBJ1-6
size: -
V: TRBV5-1
D: -
CDR3: CASSLDQGFPLHF
DNA: TGCGCCAGCAGCTTGGATCAGGGATTCCCCCTCCACTTT

J: TRBJ2-3
size: -
V: TRBV7-9
D: TRBD2
CDR3: CASSLALGLAGYTQYF
DNA: TGTGCCAGCAGCTTAGCATTAGGGCTAGCGGGTTATACGCAGTATTTT

J: TRBJ1-1
size: few
V: TRBV25-1
D: TRBD1
CDR3: CASSAGQGNTEAFF
DNA: TGTGCCAGCAGTGCCGGACAGGGAAACACTGAAGCTTTCTTT

J: TRBJ1-6
size: few
V: TRBV5-1
D: -
CDR3: CASSLRVYNSPLHF
DNA: TGCGCCAGCAGCTTGAGGGTCTATAATTCACCCCTCCACTTT

J: TRBJ2-1
size: few
V: TRBV5-1
D: -
CDR3: CASSLGGRSNEQFF
DNA: TGCGCCAGCAGCTTGGGAGGGAGGTCCAATGAGCAGTTCTTC

J: TRBJ1-6
size: many
V: TRBV15
D: -
CDR3: CATSRQGNYSPLHF
DNA: TGTGCCACCAGCAGACAGGGCAATTATTCACCCCTCCACTTT

J: TRBJ2-3
size: few
V: TRBV9
D: -
CDR3: CASSVGSTDTQYF
DNA: TGTGCCAGCAGCGTAGGGTCTACAGATACGCAGTATTTT

J: TRBJ2-1
size: -
V: TRBV12-3/TRBV12-4
D: -
CDR3: CASSPLTGAYNEQFF
DNA: TGTGCCAGCAGTCCTTTGACGGGGGCGTACAATGAGCAGTTCTTC